These 10 T cell receptor beta chains came from one sample sequenced in a study of cytomegalovirus exposure and HLA in healthy donors. The PCR had 60 Vbeta and 13 Jbeta primers. The data were produced by immunoSEQ multiplex PCR, yet TCRdb's version contains in-frame clones alone and is incomplete. The table lists around 98,000 clones, about 70% of them singletons. Sequenced material: PBMCs. The receptors were gathered from a human donor in good health.

This rearrangement joins TRBV14 to TRBJ2-1; D is unresolved. The CDR3 loop spans 15 amino acids. Germline CDR1 reads SGHDN; CDR2 reads FVKESK. V was cut by 2 bases and J by 0 bases, with 8 bases left in between. The CDR3 is CASSQRRSSYNEQFF. The CDR3 region has the DNA TGTGCCAGCAGCCAAAGACGGAGCTCCTACAATGAGCAGTTCTTC.

The V and J genes are TRBV29-1 and TRBJ2-5; TRBD2 agrees at 11 bases. The trim removed 6 bases at V and 11 bases at J, leaving 11 bases unmatched. The germline V gene encodes CDR1 SQVTM and CDR2 ANQGSEA. The CDR3 totals 13 residues. This CDR3 reads CSVGTSGAQAQYF. Written as DNA, the CDR3 is TGCAGCGTGGGGACTAGCGGAGCTCAAGCTCAGTACTTC.

In regard to this clone: The junction departs from the called germline gene at one end, perhaps through a read error. The chain joins TRBV6-6 to TRBJ1-3; 8 bases map to TRBD1. CDR3 size: 14 residues. The germline V gene encodes CDR1 MNHNY and CDR2 SVGAGI (reference sequence). The DNA of the CDR3 is TGTGCCAGCAGACAGACAGGGGATGGAAGCACCATATATTTT. This gives the protein CASRQTGDGSTIYF.

The chain links TRBV4-1 to TRBJ2-7, with 9 bases aligning to TRBD2. CDR1 is MGHRA, CDR2 YSYEKL, per germline. The CDR3 loop spans 18 amino acids. After removal of 4 bases from V and 3 bases from J, the junction contained 16 bases not matched to a gene. The CDR3 protein is CASSRATAGGAWGYEQYF. For the CDR3, the DNA is TGCGCCAGCAGCCGAGCGACAGCGGGGGGTGCTTGGGGCTACGAGCAGTACTTC.

The CDR3 coding sequence is TGTGCCAGCCAACCCGGGGGGGGAAACTACGAGCAGTACTTC. This sequence encodes CASQPGGGNYEQYF. The chain links TRBV19 to TRBJ2-7, with 8 positions matching TRBD2. J gave up 3 bases and V 9 bases, and 10 bases lay outside the gene matches. Germline V lookup: CDR1 LNHDA, CDR2 SQIVND (reference sequence). This CDR3 has 14 amino acids. Looking up the rest from reference TRBV19 and TRBJ2-7 gives the full variable domain: DGGITQSPKYLFRKEGQNVTLSCEQNLNHDAMYWYRQDPGQGLRLIYYSQIVNDFQKGDIAEGYSVSREKKESFPLTVTSAQKNPTAFYLCASQPGGGNYEQYFGPGTRLTVT.

This clone was seen just once. The chain is built from TRBV5-1 and TRBJ1-1, with D hard to call. Looked up from germline, CDR1 is SGHRS and CDR2 is YFSETQ. Trimming stripped 3 bases from V and 2 bases from J, with 14 bases between. The CDR3 length is 15 residues. CDR3 bases: TGCGCCAGCAGCTCGACGGCTGGAGTAAACACTGAAGCTTTCTTT. This gives the protein CASSSTAGVNTEAFF.

The V gene is TRBV5-6, the J gene TRBJ2-2; 10 bases line up with TRBD1. This CDR3 comprises 15 residues. Germline V lookup: CDR1 SGHDT, CDR2 YYEEEE. V dropped 4 bases and J dropped 4; count of bases not matched to a gene: 4. CDR3 residues: CASSPGTGATGELFF. The DNA of the CDR3 is TGTGCCAGCAGCCCCGGGACAGGGGCCACCGGGGAGCTGTTTTTT.

This chain links TRBV2 with TRBJ2-1, with 7 bases identical to TRBD2. Germline V CDR1 and CDR2: SNHLY, FYNNEI. V gave up 5 bases and J gave up 7 bases; unmatched junction bases: 11. This CDR3 is 15 amino acids long. CDR3 protein: CASSPAGRVGNEQFF. CDR3 DNA sequence: TGTGCCAGCAGTCCGGCAGGGAGGGTGGGGAATGAGCAGTTCTTC.

The DNA of the CDR3 is TGTGCCAGCAAAGGACAGCAATTCTCCTACGAGCAGTACTTC. It encodes CASKGQQFSYEQYF. The V gene is TRBV6-5, the J gene TRBJ2-7; D may be TRBD1 (6 bases). The germline V gene encodes CDR1 MNHEY and CDR2 SVGAGI. The CDR3 loop spans 14 amino acids. V was clipped by 7 bases and J by 0 bases, with 13 bases between them.

V gene TRBV7-2 combines with J gene TRBJ2-7; 7 positions match TRBD2. The V gene's germline CDR1 is SGHTA and CDR2 FQGNSA. This CDR3 contains 16 residues. V dropped 1 base and J dropped 4; count of bases not matched to a gene: 10. The CDR3 DNA reads TGTGCCAGCAGCTTAGATGGGGGAGGGGTTGGGTACGAGCAGTACTTC. It is translated as CASSLDGGGVGYEQYF.